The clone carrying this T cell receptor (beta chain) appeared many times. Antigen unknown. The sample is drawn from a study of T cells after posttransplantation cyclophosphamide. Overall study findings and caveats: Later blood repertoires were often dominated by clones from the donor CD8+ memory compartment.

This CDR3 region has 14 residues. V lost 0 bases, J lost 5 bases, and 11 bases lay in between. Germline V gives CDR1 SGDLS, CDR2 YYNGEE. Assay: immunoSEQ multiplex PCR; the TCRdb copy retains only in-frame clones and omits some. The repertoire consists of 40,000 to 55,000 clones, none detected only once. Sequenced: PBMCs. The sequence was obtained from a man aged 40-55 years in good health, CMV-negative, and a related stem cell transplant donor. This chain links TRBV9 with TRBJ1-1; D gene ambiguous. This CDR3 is CASSVAVQLTEAFF. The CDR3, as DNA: TGTGCCAGCAGCGTAGCTGTACAGTTAACTGAAGCTTTCTTT.